A selection of T cell receptor beta chains follows, all from one sample in a study of shared clonotypes between healthy human individuals. Assay used: immunoSEQ multiplex PCR; TCRdb lists only in-frame clones, some missing. The profile shows 500,000 or so clones, roughly 95% of them singletons. The sequencing input was naive CD4+ T cells sorted from blood. The source of these receptors is a woman aged 25 to 39 in good health. The CDR3 runs from the conserved cysteine through the conserved F or W. D genes are given only for firm matches. Clone size is not always given. Where it is, it says once, few, many or a class for expanded clones.

TRBV10-3	TRBJ2-7	.	.	CAITQAEQYF	TGTGCCATCACGCAGGCCGAGCAGTACTTC
TRBV7-8	TRBJ2-3	.	.	CASSLHRTTDTQYF	TGTGCCAGCAGCTTGCACCGCACCACAGATACGCAGTATTTT
TRBV7-2	TRBJ1-4	.	.	CASSRVRGGKEKLFF	TGTGCCAGCAGCCGGGTCAGGGGCGGGAAAGAAAAACTGTTTTTT
TRBV10-1	TRBJ2-7	.	.	CASSESISAYEQYF	TGCGCCAGCAGTGAGTCGATAAGTGCCTACGAGCAGTACTTC
TRBV27	TRBJ2-1	few	.	CASNSQGNEQFF	TGTGCCAGCAATTCCCAAGGGAATGAGCAGTTCTTC
TRBV4-1	TRBJ1-1	.	TRBD1	CASSPRGTGVKNTEAFF	TGCGCCAGCAGCCCGAGGGGGACAGGGGTCAAAAACACTGAAGCTTTCTTT
TRBV7-8	TRBJ2-1	.	.	CASSSAGGAYNEQFF	TGTGCCAGCAGTTCCGCTGGGGGAGCCTACAATGAGCAGTTCTTC
TRBV7-2	TRBJ1-5	.	.	CASSAGLMEQPQHF	TGTGCCAGCAGCGCCGGGCTAATGGAGCAGCCCCAGCATTTT
TRBV19	TRBJ1-3	.	.	CASSTLDISSGNTIYF	TGTGCCAGTAGTACTCTCGACATAAGCTCTGGAAACACCATATATTTT
TRBV28	TRBJ2-7	.	.	CASSPPGYEQYF	TGTGCCAGCAGTCCACCCGGCTACGAGCAGTACTTC
TRBV28	TRBJ1-2	.	TRBD1	CASSFLDRGYGYTF	TGTGCCAGCAGTTTCCTTGACAGGGGCTATGGCTACACCTTC
TRBV11-3	TRBJ1-1	.	.	CASSPGMNTEAFF	TGTGCCAGCAGCCCGGGTATGAACACTGAAGCTTTCTTT
TRBV5-4	TRBJ2-7	once	TRBD2	CASSLSSGSFYEQYF	TGTGCCAGCAGCTTGTCCAGCGGGAGCTTTTACGAGCAGTACTTC
TRBV6-1	TRBJ2-2	.	.	CASSEAPGITGELFF	TGTGCCAGCAGTGAAGCACCAGGGATCACCGGGGAGCTGTTTTTT
TRBV7-2	TRBJ2-7	.	TRBD1	CASRSGQVSYEQYF	TGTGCCAGCAGGTCGGGACAGGTCTCCTACGAGCAGTACTTC
TRBV6-4	TRBJ2-1	.	TRBD2	CASRGTSGSEQFF	TGTGCCAGCAGAGGGACTAGCGGAAGTGAGCAGTTCTTC
TRBV28	TRBJ2-2	.	TRBD2	CASSLIGLAVNTGELFF	TGTGCCAGCAGTTTAATTGGGCTAGCGGTGAACACCGGGGAGCTGTTTTTT
TRBV27	TRBJ2-6	.	.	CASSSGASSGANVLTF	TGTGCCAGCAGTTCCGGGGCCTCCTCTGGGGCCAACGTCCTGACTTTC
TRBV11-2	TRBJ2-7	.	.	CASSMTGLLDEQYF	TGTGCCAGCAGCATGACTGGGCTCTTGGACGAGCAGTACTTC
TRBV19	TRBJ1-1	.	TRBD1	CASSIGTVNTEAFF	TGTGCCAGTAGTATTGGGACAGTGAACACTGAAGCTTTCTTT
TRBV4-1	TRBJ1-5	.	.	CASSSNPRDKNQPQHF	TGCGCCAGCAGCTCGAACCCCCGGGACAAAAATCAGCCCCAGCATTTT
TRBV19	TRBJ1-5	.	TRBD1	CASSKSGTGNNQPQHF	TGTGCCAGTAGTAAATCCGGGACAGGGAATAATCAGCCCCAGCATTTT
TRBV13	TRBJ2-4	.	.	CASSSITGHKNIQYF	TGTGCCAGCAGCTCAATTACGGGTCATAAAAACATTCAGTACTTC
TRBV15	TRBJ1-2	.	.	CATSRDARQYYGYTF	TGTGCCACCAGCAGAGATGCGCGACAGTACTATGGCTACACCTTC